This record concerns one TCR beta chain sequence. No antigen is known for it. Qualities for individual bases were not recorded, and no much larger clone is one base off. TCRbeta CDR3 regions were amplified from genomic DNA using the immunoSEQ Assay, a bias-controlled multiplex PCR. The original pipeline was this. Nucleated cell counts per sample were estimated from amplification of reference gene primers within the assay. Sequence reads were collapsed and filtered to measure the absolute abundance of every unique TCRbeta CDR3 rearrangement. For each sample, productive Simpson clonality was calculated as the square root of Simpson's diversity index across productive rearrangements. In its TCRdb copy, this immuneACCESS table keeps in-frame sequences only and misses some clones. Where compared with another copy, unresolved V genes explain less than half of these, and the others have no known cause. That table is the source of V, J and clone size, and D and trimming were worked out from the DNA. Recorded for this sample are fewer than 95,000 clones; about four fifths of them occurred a single time. The ten largest clones represent about an eighth of the sample.

This sample stems from a study of blood T cell repertoires in COVID-19 (TCRdb year 2020). With regard to the full study: Collaborator samples came from the United States, Italy and Spain and covered acute and convalescent phases of COVID-19. Subjects who had been exposed to COVID-19, were actively infected with it, or had recovered from it provided the deeply sampled blood TCRbeta repertoires that made up the dataset. Where HLA class I and class II types were available, the types were taken from metadata supplied by the sample provider, not from assay-based typing. The samples were drawn from the first 160 participants of the ongoing ImmuneRACE study and from some 1,300 subjects provided by 6 global collaborators. The prospective study material was composed of cDNA or gDNA derived from T cells, B-cell-depleted T cells, or PBMCs. The repertoires were made available in a free public database intended to serve as a resource for research on the immune response to SARS-CoV-2. Sample metadata almost always included a de-identified subject ID, COVID-19 status, age in years and sex.

The CDR3 goes from the cysteine to the phenylalanine over 15 residues. Solely the CDR3 DNA is kept, with 45 bases framed from the first base. A distance of 18 bases separates the germline ends of V and J, which lose 5 bases and 5 bases respectively. Looking up the germline V gene (reference sequence) yields CDR1 LNHDA and CDR2 SQIVND. The investigation overall reported the following: The quantity of clinical and demographic metadata differed by source and by participant and was supplied without curation.

The collaborating institutions used their own protocols to collect whole blood in K2EDTA tubes. For TCRbeta analysis, collaborators shipped samples in one of three forms: frozen whole blood, isolated PBMCs, or DNA extracted from either of those sample types. The V gene is TRBV19 and the J gene is TRBJ1-2, with the D gene uncertain. The receptor comes from a human donor in a cohort sampled during active COVID-19. Sample: peripheral blood. Read as DNA, the sequence is TGTGCCAGTAGTTTTCCAGGTATTTCGTTGTATGGCTACACCTTC. Its protein product is CASSFPGISLYGYTF.